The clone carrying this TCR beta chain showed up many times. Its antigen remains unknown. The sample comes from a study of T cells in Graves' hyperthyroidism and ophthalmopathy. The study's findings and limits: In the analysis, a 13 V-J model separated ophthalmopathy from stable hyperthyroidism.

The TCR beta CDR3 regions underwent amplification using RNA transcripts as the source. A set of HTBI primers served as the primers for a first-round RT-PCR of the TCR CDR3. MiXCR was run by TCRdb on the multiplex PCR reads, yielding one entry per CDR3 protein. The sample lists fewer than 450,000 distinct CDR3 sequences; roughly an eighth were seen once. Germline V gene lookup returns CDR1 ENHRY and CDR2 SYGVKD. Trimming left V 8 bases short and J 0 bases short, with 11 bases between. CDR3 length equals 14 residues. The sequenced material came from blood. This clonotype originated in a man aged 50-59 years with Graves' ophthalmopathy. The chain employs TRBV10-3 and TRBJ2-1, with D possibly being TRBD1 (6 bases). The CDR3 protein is CAIGGQSSYNEQFF. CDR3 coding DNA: TGTGCCATCGGGGGACAATCCTCCTACAATGAGCAGTTCTTC.